What follows are 9 T cell receptor beta chains derived from one specimen sequenced in a study of T cell changes during pregnancy in multiple sclerosis (dated by TCRdb to the late 2010s). The protocol used for the library was the immunoSEQ multiplex PCR assay. TCRdb stores this immuneACCESS table with in-frame sequences only. Part of the clones is absent; in the studies checked, under half of the shortfall reflects unresolved V genes, and no reason is known for the rest. This sample is represented by about 75,000 clones; 80% to 90% of them were singletons. Roughly 0.9% of the sample belongs to the ten largest clones. Sequenced material: peripheral blood, taken in the first trimester of pregnancy. The source is a female donor in good health, enrolled as a control in a pregnancy study.

The chain employs TRBV5-8 and TRBJ1-1; 8 bases align to TRBD1. The CDR3 is 15 residues long. Germline trimming cut 0 bases from V and 2 bases from J; bases unmatched to any gene: 3. Germline assignment: CDR1 SGHTS and CDR2 YDEGEE. CDR3 sequence: CASSLAGGFNTEAFF. DNA of the CDR3: TGTGCCAGCAGCTTGGCAGGGGGCTTTAACACTGAAGCTTTCTTT.

The chain uses TRBV28 and TRBJ1-3; TRBD1 matches 8 bases. V was pared by 3 bases and J by 0 bases, with 10 bases of the junction left unmatched. Looked up from germline, CDR1 is MDHEN and CDR2 is SYDVKM. The CDR3 is 18 amino acids. CDR3 region: CASSLAGQDALSGNTIYF. In DNA form, the CDR3 reads TGTGCCAGCAGTTTGGCGGGACAGGATGCTCTCTCTGGAAACACCATATATTTT.

The chain links TRBV5-4 to TRBJ2-3; 9 bases agree with TRBD2. Germline CDR1 is SGHNT and CDR2 is YYREEE (reference sequence). The CDR3 spans 16 residues. The V segment lost 4 bases and the J segment 0 bases; nucleotides outside the gene matches: 6. CDR3 DNA sequence: TGTGCCAGCAGCGCGGGGACTAGCTCAAGCACAGATACGCAGTATTTT. Its protein product is CASSAGTSSSTDTQYF.

This clone turned up a few times. The gene calls are TRBV29-1 and TRBJ1-1, with 8 positions matching TRBD1. CDR3 length: 14 residues. Per the germline V gene, CDR1 is SQVTM and CDR2 is ANQGSEA. V was clipped by 6 bases and J by 4 bases; unmatched bases: 10. In DNA, the CDR3 is TGCAGCGTCAAGACAGGGGCCCAGGGCACTGAAGCTTTCTTT. Protein: CSVKTGAQGTEAFF.

J is TRBJ2-7 and V is TRBV7-7, with a tentative D call TRBD1 (5 bases). The CDR3 is 13 residues long. CDR1 and CDR2 (germline): SSHAT, FNYEAQ (reference sequence). V lost 5 bases, J lost 6 bases, and 14 bases lay in between. CDR3 residues: CASSAQGRSEQYF. In DNA, the CDR3 is TGTGCCAGCAGCGCCCAGGGTAGGAGCGAGCAGTACTTC. The entire variable domain, with the rest obtained from reference TRBV7-7 and TRBJ2-7, is as follows: GAGVSQSPRYKVTKRGQDVTLRCDPISSHATLYWYQQALGQGPEFLTYFNYEAQPDKSGLPSDRFSAERPEGSISTLTIQRTEQRDSAMYRCASSAQGRSEQYFGPGTRLTVT.

This chain connects TRBV15 to TRBJ2-1, with TRBD1 as a possible D gene (5 bases). V was clipped by 9 bases and J by 0 bases, with 18 bases between them. Germline V gene sequence: CDR1 LNHNV, CDR2 YYDKDF (reference sequence). The CDR3 is made up of 16 amino acids. The CDR3 loop is CATTRWGGSSYNEQFF. CDR3 coding DNA: TGTGCCACGACCCGATGGGGCGGTTCCTCCTACAATGAGCAGTTCTTC.

The chain couples TRBV19 to TRBJ1-2; maybe TRBD1 (6 bases). Per the germline V gene, CDR1 is LNHDA and CDR2 is SQIVND (reference sequence). V dropped 7 bases and J dropped 3 bases, with 12 bases sitting between them. CDR3 length: 13 residues. The CDR3 region is CASNMDRYYGYTF. The CDR3 coding sequence is TGTGCCAGTAACATGGACAGATACTATGGCTACACCTTC.

The chain links TRBV9 to TRBJ1-2, with TRBD1 matching over 7 bases. After removal of 3 bases from V and 8 bases from J, the junction contained 10 bases not matched to a gene. There are 14 residues in the CDR3. Germline V gives CDR1 SGDLS, CDR2 YYNGEE. This CDR3 reads CASSEPGQYSGYTF. CDR3 coding DNA: TGTGCCAGCAGCGAACCGGGACAGTACTCCGGCTACACCTTC.

The CDR3 DNA reads TGCGCCAGCAGCTTGGTGACAGGGAACAATGAGCAGTTCTTC. Protein sequence: CASSLVTGNNEQFF. The gene calls are TRBV5-1 and TRBJ2-1; the match to TRBD1 covers 7 bases. This CDR3 spans 14 amino acids. Germline V CDR1 and CDR2: SGHRS, YFSETQ. V was pared by 0 bases and J by 5 bases, with 2 bases of the junction left unmatched.